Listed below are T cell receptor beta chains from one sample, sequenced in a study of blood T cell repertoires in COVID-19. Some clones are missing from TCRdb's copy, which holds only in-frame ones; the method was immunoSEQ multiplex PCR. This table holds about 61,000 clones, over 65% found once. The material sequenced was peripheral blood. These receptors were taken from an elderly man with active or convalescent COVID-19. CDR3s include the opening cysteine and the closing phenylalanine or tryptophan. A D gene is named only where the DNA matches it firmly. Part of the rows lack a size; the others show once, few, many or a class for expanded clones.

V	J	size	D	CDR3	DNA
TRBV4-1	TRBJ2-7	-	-	CASSQGRAGQGEQYF	TGCGCCAGCAGCCAAGGGAGGGCAGGGCAAGGAGAGCAGTACTTC
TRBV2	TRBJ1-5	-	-	CASSDRDTNQPQHF	TGTGCCAGCAGTGACCGGGACACCAATCAGCCCCAGCATTTT
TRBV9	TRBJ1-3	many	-	CASSVDPGLAGNTIYF	TGTGCCAGCAGCGTAGATCCAGGGTTGGCTGGAAACACCATATATTTT
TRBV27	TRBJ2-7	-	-	CASSLAKDTRSSYEQYF	TGTGCCAGCAGTTTAGCAAAGGACACCCGAAGCTCCTACGAGCAGTACTTC
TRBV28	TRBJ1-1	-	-	CASSPLMNTEAFF	TGTGCCAGCAGTCCTCTTATGAACACTGAAGCTTTCTTT
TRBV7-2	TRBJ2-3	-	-	CASSFQGTDTQYF	TGTGCCAGCAGCTTTCAGGGCACAGATACGCAGTATTTT
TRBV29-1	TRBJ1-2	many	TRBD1	CSVAQGADYTF	TGCAGCGTAGCACAGGGGGCGGACTACACCTTC
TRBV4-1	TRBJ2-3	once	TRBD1	CASRRPGQGGDTQYF	TGCGCCAGCAGGCGGCCGGGACAGGGGGGGGATACGCAGTATTTT
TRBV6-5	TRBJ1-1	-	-	CASSPDSYTEAFF	TGTGCCAGCAGTCCCGACAGTTACACTGAAGCTTTCTTT
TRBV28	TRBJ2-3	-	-	CASSFKGPDTQYF	TGTGCCAGCAGTTTTAAGGGGCCAGATACGCAGTATTTT
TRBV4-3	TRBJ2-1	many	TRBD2	CASSQKLAGNNEQFF	TGCGCCAGCAGCCAAAAACTAGCGGGAAACAATGAGCAGTTCTTC
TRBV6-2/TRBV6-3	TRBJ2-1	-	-	CASSITRDEQFF	TGTGCCAGCAGCATAACTAGAGATGAGCAGTTCTTC
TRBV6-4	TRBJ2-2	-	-	CASSPDAGHTGELFF	TGTGCCAGCAGCCCAGACGCTGGGCACACCGGGGAGCTGTTTTTT
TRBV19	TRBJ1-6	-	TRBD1	CASSPPRQGSYNSPLHF	TGTGCCAGTAGTCCGCCCCGACAGGGCTCCTATAATTCACCCCTCCACTTT
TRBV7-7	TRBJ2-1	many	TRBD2	CASSLAAGGNYNEQFF	TGTGCTAGCAGCTTAGCGGCGGGAGGGAATTACAATGAGCAGTTCTTC
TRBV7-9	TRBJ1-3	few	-	CASSLSPVNSGNTIYF	TGTGCCAGCAGCTTAAGCCCGGTAAACTCTGGAAACACCATATATTTT
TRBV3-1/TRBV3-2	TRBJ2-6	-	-	CASSQDYSGANVLTF	TGTGCCAGCAGCCAAGACTACTCTGGGGCCAACGTCCTGACTTTC
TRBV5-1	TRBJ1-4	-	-	CASSLGGRYDEKLFF	TGCGCCAGCAGCTTGGGGGGGAGGTACGATGAAAAACTGTTTTTT
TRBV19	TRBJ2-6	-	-	CASRAGGANVLTF	TGTGCCAGTAGGGCGGGCGGGGCCAACGTCCTGACTTTC
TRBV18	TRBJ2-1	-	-	CASSPPSYNEQFF	TGTGCCAGCTCCCCTCCCTCCTACAATGAGCAGTTCTTC
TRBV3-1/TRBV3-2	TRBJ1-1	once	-	CASGRGELNTEAFF	TGTGCCAGCGGGAGGGGAGAATTGAACACTGAAGCTTTCTTT
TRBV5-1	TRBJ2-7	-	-	CASSLVTGTYEQYF	TGCGCCAGCAGCTTGGTCACAGGGACCTACGAGCAGTACTTC
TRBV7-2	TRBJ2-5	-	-	CASSLASGRQTQYF	TGTGCCAGCAGCTTAGCGTCGGGGAGGCAGACCCAGTACTTC
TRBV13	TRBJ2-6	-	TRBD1	CASRKTGYSGANVLTF	TGTGCCAGCAGAAAGACAGGGTATTCTGGGGCCAACGTCCTGACTTTC
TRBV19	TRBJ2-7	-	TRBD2	CASRGTSGSSYEQYF	TGTGCCAGTAGAGGGACTAGCGGGAGCTCCTACGAGCAGTACTTC
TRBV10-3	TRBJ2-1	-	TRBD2	CAISGGLAQEQFF	TGTGCCATCAGTGGCGGACTAGCACAGGAGCAGTTCTTC
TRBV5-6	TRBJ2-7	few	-	CASRRSFESHSYEQYF	TGTGCCAGCAGAAGGAGTTTTGAAAGTCACTCCTACGAGCAGTACTTC
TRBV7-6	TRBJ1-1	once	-	CASSLVPGMDTEAFF	TGTGCCAGCAGCTTAGTGCCGGGGATGGACACTGAAGCTTTCTTT
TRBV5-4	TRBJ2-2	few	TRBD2	CASREGTSDRSGELFF	TGTGCCAGCAGGGAAGGGACTAGCGATCGTAGCGGGGAGCTGTTTTTT
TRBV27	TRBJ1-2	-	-	CASSARASAGYGYTF	TGTGCCAGCAGTGCCCGGGCCTCGGCGGGCTATGGCTACACCTTC
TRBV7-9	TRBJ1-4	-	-	CASSLAQGYEKLFF	TGTGCCAGCAGCTTAGCACAGGGATATGAAAAACTGTTTTTT
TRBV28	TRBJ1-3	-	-	CASRGVPSGNTIYF	TGTGCCAGCCGAGGTGTACCTTCTGGAAACACCATATATTTT
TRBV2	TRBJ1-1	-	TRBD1	CASEIQGDTEAFF	TGTGCCAGCGAAATACAGGGGGACACTGAAGCTTTCTTT
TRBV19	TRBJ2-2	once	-	CASRTELYTGELFF	TGTGCCAGTAGGACAGAGCTTTACACCGGGGAGCTGTTTTTT
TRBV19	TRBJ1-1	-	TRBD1	CASTDRGGNTEAFF	TGTGCCAGTACTGACAGGGGCGGGAACACTGAAGCTTTCTTT
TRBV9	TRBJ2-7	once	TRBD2	CASSQLGLAGVEQYF	TGTGCCAGCAGCCAATTGGGGCTAGCGGGAGTCGAGCAGTACTTC
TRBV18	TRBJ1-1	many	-	CASSAAQDTEAFF	TGTGCCAGCTCAGCCGCGCAGGACACTGAAGCTTTCTTT
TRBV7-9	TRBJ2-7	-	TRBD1	CASSTAGTVYEQYF	TGTGCCAGCAGCACAGCCGGGACAGTCTACGAGCAGTACTTC
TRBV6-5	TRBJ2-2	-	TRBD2	CASGRSGKYTGELFF	TGTGCCAGCGGGAGGAGCGGGAAGTACACCGGGGAGCTGTTTTTT
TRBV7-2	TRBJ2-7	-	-	CASSSPPTSMYEQYF	TGTGCCAGCAGCTCCCCGCCAACTAGTATGTACGAGCAGTACTTC
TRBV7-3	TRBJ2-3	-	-	CASSGGQSTDTQYF	TGTGCCAGCAGCGGCGGACAAAGCACAGATACGCAGTATTTT
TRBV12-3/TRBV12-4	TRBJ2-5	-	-	CASKGVKTQYF	TGTGCCAGCAAGGGAGTTAAGACCCAGTACTTC
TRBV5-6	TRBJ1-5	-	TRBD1	CASSYGTGGFGQPQHF	TGTGCCAGCAGCTACGGGACAGGCGGGTTTGGTCAGCCCCAGCATTTT
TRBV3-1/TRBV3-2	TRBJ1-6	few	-	CASSLQGSFRPLHF	TGTGCCAGCAGCCTACAGGGTAGCTTTCGTCCCCTCCACTTT
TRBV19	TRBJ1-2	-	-	CASSIPSWGVDGYTF	TGTGCCAGTAGTATACCTTCCTGGGGGGTCGATGGCTACACCTTC
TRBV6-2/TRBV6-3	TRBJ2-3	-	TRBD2	CASSSAGGWTDTQYF	TGTGCCAGCAGTTCGGCGGGAGGGTGGACAGATACGCAGTATTTT
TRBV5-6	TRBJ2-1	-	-	CASSFLGSYYEQFF	TGTGCCAGCAGCTTCTTAGGTAGCTATTATGAGCAGTTCTTC
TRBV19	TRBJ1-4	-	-	CASSRRGHEKLFF	TGTGCCAGTAGTAGGCGGGGGCATGAAAAACTGTTTTTT
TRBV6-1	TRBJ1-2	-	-	CASSETGEGGSYYGYTF	TGTGCCAGCAGTGAGACGGGGGAGGGGGGCTCCTACTATGGCTACACCTTC
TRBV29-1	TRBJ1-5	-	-	CSVSFRQNQPQHF	TGCAGCGTTAGCTTTAGACAGAATCAGCCCCAGCATTTT
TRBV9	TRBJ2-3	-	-	CASSVQGTDTQYF	TGTGCCAGCAGCGTCCAGGGGACAGATACGCAGTATTTT
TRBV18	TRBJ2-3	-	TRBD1	CASSATGSRDTQYF	TGTGCCAGCTCAGCGACAGGGTCGAGGGATACGCAGTATTTT
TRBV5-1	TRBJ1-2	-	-	CASSLGAGVYGYTF	TGCGCCAGCAGCTTGGGTGCGGGGGTGTATGGCTACACCTTC
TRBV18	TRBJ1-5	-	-	CASSPSYREPQHF	TGTGCCAGCTCACCAAGTTATCGCGAGCCCCAGCATTTT
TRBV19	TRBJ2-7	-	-	CASSSAERFPSYEQYF	TGTGCCAGTAGTAGCGCCGAGCGGTTCCCCTCCTACGAGCAGTACTTC